This T cell receptor (beta chain) was found in a study of T cell responses to AZD1222 COVID-19 vaccine. The table came from immunoSEQ multiplex PCR; TCRdb's copy has only in-frame clones and leaves some out. Of about 200,000 clones listed, 85% to 90% are singletons. The input for sequencing was peripheral blood, taken on day 0 of AZD1222 vaccination. The TCR sequence derives from an adult in good health.

CDR3 sequence (DNA): TGTGCTAGTGCCTCGGACAGGGAAGACGAAAAACTGTTTTTT. Amino acid sequence: CASASDREDEKLFF. This chain connects TRBV12-5 to TRBJ1-4; TRBD1 matches at 8 bases. This CDR3 region has 14 residues. Germline CDR1 and CDR2: LGHNT and FRNRAP. V lost 7 bases, J lost 8 bases, and 9 bases stayed unmatched.